Listed below are T cell receptor beta chains from one sample, sequenced in a study of control samples from healthy donors and cancer patients. Only in-frame clones appear in the TCRdb table, and some are missing; sequencing was by immunoSEQ multiplex PCR. The data show tens of thousands of clones, roughly 85% seen once. The sequenced sample consisted of PBMCs. The origin of the receptors is a man in his sixties with head and neck cancer. The CDR3 runs from the conserved cysteine through the conserved F or W. D genes are given only for firm matches. Not all rows give a size; the values are once, few, many and, for expanded clones, a class.

v_gene: TRBV19
len: 10
j_gene: TRBJ1-5
d_gene: -
abundance: -
CDR3nt: TGTGCCAGTGGAAGGCAGCCCCAGCATTTT
CDR3aa: CASGRQPQHF

v_gene: TRBV5-4
len: 12
j_gene: TRBJ2-1
d_gene: -
abundance: -
CDR3nt: TGTGCCAGCAGCTTGGGGGGGACGGTGCAGTTCTTC
CDR3aa: CASSLGGTVQFF

v_gene: TRBV18
len: 12
j_gene: TRBJ1-1
d_gene: -
abundance: -
CDR3nt: TGTGCCAGCTCACCCAGCGGCCCTGAAGCTTTCTTT
CDR3aa: CASSPSGPEAFF

v_gene: TRBV1
len: 16
j_gene: TRBJ1-5
d_gene: -
abundance: few
CDR3nt: TGCACCAGCAGCCAAGTCCCTACGGTGAGAAGGCAGCCCCAGCATTTT
CDR3aa: CTSSQVPTVRRQPQHF

v_gene: TRBV29-1
len: 16
j_gene: TRBJ2-3
d_gene: -
abundance: -
CDR3nt: TGCAGCGCAATAGGCGTATATCTCGGAGACACAGATACGCAGTATTTT
CDR3aa: CSAIGVYLGDTDTQYF

v_gene: TRBV5-8
len: 20
j_gene: TRBJ2-2
d_gene: -
abundance: -
CDR3nt: TGTGCCAGCAGCTTGGTAGGGAGATATGGGTTAGCGGATAACACCGGGGAGCTGTTTTTT
CDR3aa: CASSLVGRYGLADNTGELFF

v_gene: TRBV5-1
len: 15
j_gene: TRBJ1-5
d_gene: TRBD1
abundance: -
CDR3nt: TGCGCCAGCAGCGCGGGACAGAATAGCAATCAGCCCCAGCATTTT
CDR3aa: CASSAGQNSNQPQHF

v_gene: TRBV19
len: 15
j_gene: TRBJ2-7
d_gene: -
abundance: -
CDR3nt: TGTGCCAGTAGTACATCAGGCGGGAAAGTCTACGAGCAGTACTTC
CDR3aa: CASSTSGGKVYEQYF

v_gene: TRBV7-3
len: 14
j_gene: TRBJ1-6
d_gene: -
abundance: once
CDR3nt: TGTGCCAGCAGCTTAACAGGGGGTGATTCACCCCTCCACTTT
CDR3aa: CASSLTGGDSPLHF

v_gene: TRBV4-1
len: 13
j_gene: TRBJ1-6
d_gene: -
abundance: -
CDR3nt: TGCGCCAGCAGCCAAGTTGAGGATTCACCCCTCCACTTT
CDR3aa: CASSQVEDSPLHF

v_gene: TRBV14
len: 13
j_gene: TRBJ1-2
d_gene: -
abundance: -
CDR3nt: TGTGCCAGCAGCCAAGGTCCTCTATTTGGCTACACCTTC
CDR3aa: CASSQGPLFGYTF

v_gene: TRBV3-1/TRBV3-2
len: 18
j_gene: TRBJ2-6
d_gene: TRBD1
abundance: -
CDR3nt: TGTGCCAGCAGCCATCGGGACAGGGGGAATCTTGGGGCCAACGTCCTGACTTTC
CDR3aa: CASSHRDRGNLGANVLTF

v_gene: TRBV18
len: 16
j_gene: TRBJ1-2
d_gene: TRBD1
abundance: -
CDR3nt: TGTGCCAGCTCACCAAACCGACAGGGAACTAACTATGGCTACACCTTC
CDR3aa: CASSPNRQGTNYGYTF